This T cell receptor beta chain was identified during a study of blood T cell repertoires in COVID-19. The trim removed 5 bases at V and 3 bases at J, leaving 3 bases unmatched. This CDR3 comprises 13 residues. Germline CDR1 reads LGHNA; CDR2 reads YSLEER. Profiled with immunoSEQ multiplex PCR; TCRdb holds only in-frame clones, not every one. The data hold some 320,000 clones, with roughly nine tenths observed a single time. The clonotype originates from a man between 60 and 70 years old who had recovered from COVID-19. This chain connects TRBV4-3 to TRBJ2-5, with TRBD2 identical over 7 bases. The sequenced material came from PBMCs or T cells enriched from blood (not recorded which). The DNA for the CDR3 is TGCGCCAGCAGCAGCGGGATCGAAGAGACCCAGTACTTC. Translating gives CASSSGIEETQYF.